What follows are 32 T cell receptor beta chains derived from one specimen sequenced in a study of OX40 agonist ivuxolimab in advanced cancers. TCRdb's copy holds only in-frame clones and misses some; the assay was immunoSEQ multiplex PCR. The sample includes under 85,000 clones, 80% to 90% of them seen just once. This specimen was CD4+ or CD8+ T cells sorted from blood, taken in a trial of the OX40 agonist ivuxolimab. These receptors came from an adult with an advanced solid tumor such as melanoma, head and neck, liver or kidney cancer.

The chain links TRBV19 to TRBJ1-1; 9 nucleotides match TRBD1. The CDR3 runs 16 residues. The junction had 9 bases not matched to a gene; V was cut back by 5 bases and J by 2 bases. Looked up from germline, CDR1 is LNHDA and CDR2 is SQIVND (reference sequence). The CDR3 is CASSVGTGIKNTEAFF. CDR3 coding DNA: TGTGCCAGTAGTGTTGGGACAGGGATCAAAAACACTGAAGCTTTCTTT.

This chain connects TRBV11-3 to TRBJ2-7; D not certain. V lost 5 bases to trimming and J lost 1 base, with 9 bases between them. CDR1 SGHNT and CDR2 YENEEA come from the germline V gene. The CDR3 length is 13 residues. CDR3 sequence reads: CASSPTPSYEQYF. As DNA, the CDR3 is TGTGCCAGCAGCCCAACACCGTCCTACGAGCAGTACTTC.

The gene calls are TRBV7-2 and TRBJ2-5, with D perhaps given as TRBD1 or TRBD2 (6 bases each). The germline gives CDR1 SGHTA, CDR2 FQGNSA. The V end lost 7 bases, the J end lost 4 bases, and 16 bases lay between the germline ends. The CDR3 is 14 residues long. The CDR3 loop is CASTGLRGGETQYF. CDR3 bases: TGTGCCAGCACCGGTCTCAGGGGAGGAGAGACCCAGTACTTC.

The chain links TRBV18 to TRBJ2-3, with D uncertain. Trimming shortened V by 2 bases and J by 1 base, and 10 bases separated the two germline ends. The CDR3 length is 15 residues. Germline V gives CDR1 KGHSH, CDR2 LQKENI. This chain's CDR3 is CASSPETRGTDTQYF. In DNA form, the CDR3 reads TGTGCCAGCTCACCAGAGACACGGGGCACAGATACGCAGTATTTT.

Concerning this clone itself: The junction departs from germline at one end; a sequencing error may be responsible. CDR3 region: CASSLGGSGANVLTF. DNA for the CDR3: TGTGCTAGCAGCTTAGGGGGATCTGGGGCCAACGTCCTGACTTTC. This chain links TRBV7-7 with TRBJ2-6; possible D gene TRBD1, 6 bases. CDR3 length: 15 residues. In germline, CDR1 is SSHAT, CDR2 FNYEAQ (reference sequence).

The gene calls are TRBV30 and TRBJ1-4; D might be TRBD1 (6 bases). With 3 bases removed from V and 7 bases from J, the gap between germline ends came to 18 bases. The CDR3 loop spans 15 amino acids. Germline-derived CDR1 and CDR2 are GTSNPN and SVGIG (reference sequence). CDR3 sequence reads: CAWSGTEGGGEKLFF. In DNA, the CDR3 is TGTGCCTGGAGCGGAACTGAGGGAGGGGGTGAAAAACTGTTTTTT.

This clone was observed a single time. V gene TRBV29-1 combines with J gene TRBJ1-1; TRBD1 might be the D (5 bases). Trimming took 6 bases from V and 1 from J, leaving 15 bases between them. The V gene's germline CDR1 is SQVTM and CDR2 ANQGSEA. The CDR3 is 14 amino acids. CDR3 loop: CSVTGQAKNTEAFF. CDR3 in DNA: TGCAGCGTGACGGGGCAGGCAAAGAACACTGAAGCTTTCTTT.

This clone was detected a few times. This chain connects TRBV30 to TRBJ2-5; D not certain. V lost 2 bases to trimming and J lost 3 bases, with 7 bases between them. The CDR3 has 12 residues. Germline V lookup: CDR1 GTSNPN, CDR2 SVGIG (reference sequence). The CDR3 bases are TGTGCCTGGAGTCGGTGGGAAGAGACCCAGTACTTC. The encoded protein is CAWSRWEETQYF.

This clone was seen just once. The chain carries TRBV7-6 and TRBJ1-1, with 9 bases identical to TRBD1. This CDR3 contains 14 residues. Losses at the gene ends were 4 bases for V and 4 bases for J; bases not matched to a gene: 4. The germline gives CDR1 SGHVS, CDR2 FNYEAQ. Written as DNA, the CDR3 is TGTGCCAGCAGCTCGGGACAGGGTGCCACTGAAGCTTTCTTT. Translated: CASSSGQGATEAFF.

V is TRBV9 and J is TRBJ2-5, with 9 bases aligning to TRBD2. The CDR3 spans 16 residues. After removal of 0 bases from V and 5 bases from J, the junction contained 8 bases not matched to a gene. Germline CDR1 SGDLS, CDR2 YYNGEE. CDR3 sequence reads: CASSVAGGLAGETQYF. The CDR3, as DNA: TGTGCCAGCAGCGTAGCGGGGGGGCTAGCGGGGGAGACCCAGTACTTC.

The chain is built from TRBV7-9 and TRBJ2-5; D may be TRBD2 (6 bases). V lost 4 bases and J lost 3, with 9 bases in between. Germline loops: CDR1 SEHNR, CDR2 FQNEAQ (reference sequence). This CDR3 is built from 13 residues. The CDR3 reads CASSSDYEETQYF. The CDR3 region has the DNA TGTGCCAGCAGCTCGGACTACGAAGAGACCCAGTACTTC.

This clone was observed once. The gene calls are TRBV9 and TRBJ1-2, with 9 positions matching TRBD1. Germline trimming cut 5 bases from V and 4 bases from J; bases unmatched to any gene: 6. The length of the CDR3 is 14 residues. CDR1 is SGDLS, CDR2 YYNGEE, per germline. Here the CDR3 DNA reads TGTGCCAGCAGTACCACGGGACAGGGCTATGGCTACACCTTC. Translation gives CASSTTGQGYGYTF.

The chain joins TRBV7-2 to TRBJ2-5; no firm D call. This CDR3 contains 16 residues. Germline assignment: CDR1 SGHTA and CDR2 FQGNSA. V was pared by 0 bases and J by 2 bases, with 13 bases between. CDR3 nucleotide sequence: TGTGCCAGCAGCTTAGCGTCAAATGTGGCACAAGAGACCCAGTACTTC. It specifies CASSLASNVAQETQYF.

This chain joins TRBV4-3 and TRBJ2-7; 10 nucleotides align to TRBD2. The V segment lost 0 bases and the J segment 9 bases; nucleotides outside the gene matches: 14. CDR1 and CDR2 (germline): LGHNA, YSLEER. The CDR3 has 17 amino acids. CDR3 residues: CASSQEYMASGRVGQYF. The CDR3 DNA follows: TGCGCCAGCAGCCAAGAATACATGGCTAGCGGGAGAGTGGGGCAGTACTTC.

The genes are TRBV7-3 and TRBJ2-1; perhaps TRBD2 as D (6 bases). Germline V gene data show CDR1 as SGHTA and CDR2 as FQGTGA. The CDR3 spans 15 residues. The V and J ends lost 2 bases and 1 base respectively, with 9 bases between them. The CDR3 loop is CASSLRGDSYNEQFF. The CDR3 nucleotides read TGTGCCAGCAGCTTACGCGGGGATTCCTACAATGAGCAGTTCTTC.

V and J are TRBV10-1 and TRBJ1-6; D ambiguous. V lost 5 bases and J lost 8, with 10 bases in between. This CDR3 region has 13 residues. CDR1 and CDR2 (germline): WNHNN, SYGVQD (reference sequence). CDR3 residues: CASSSTKDSPLHF. The CDR3 bases are TGCGCCAGCAGTTCGACTAAGGATTCACCCCTCCACTTT.

The chain carries TRBV7-8 and TRBJ2-7, with 9 bases identical to TRBD2. This CDR3 is built from 16 residues. Germline V gene data show CDR1 as SGHVS and CDR2 as FQNEAQ. Losses at the gene ends were 5 bases for V and 3 bases for J; bases not matched to a gene: 11. This chain's CDR3 is CASSLNPSGGNYEQYF. CDR3 DNA sequence: TGTGCCAGCAGCCTCAACCCCAGCGGGGGGAACTACGAGCAGTACTTC.

The V call is TRBV4-2, the J call TRBJ2-2; perhaps TRBD2 as D (7 bases). Between the trimmed V and J ends, which lost 0 bases and 0 bases, there was a span of 14 bases. The V gene's germline CDR1 is LGHNA and CDR2 YNFKEQ. This CDR3 has 18 amino acids. CDR3 nucleotide sequence: TGTGCCAGCAGCCAAGAAGGGAGGGGGGCGACGAACACCGGGGAGCTGTTTTTT. Its protein product is CASSQEGRGATNTGELFF.

This clone was detected a few times. The V call is TRBV30, the J call TRBJ1-3; D remains unclear. Germline assignment: CDR1 GTSNPN and CDR2 SVGIG (reference sequence). CDR3 length equals 12 residues. Trimming took off 4 bases at V and 4 bases at J, with 8 bases between the two ends. In nucleotides, the CDR3 is TGTGCCTGGAAAAAAGGGGGAAACACCATATATTTT. Protein product: CAWKKGGNTIYF.

The gene calls are TRBV18 and TRBJ1-1; D is uncertain. This CDR3 contains 15 residues. Germline CDR1 is KGHSH and CDR2 is LQKENI. Trimming pared 2 bases from V and 4 bases from J, leaving 14 bases between. In DNA form, the CDR3 reads TGTGCCAGCTCACCATCGAACCGACGGGGCACTGAAGCTTTCTTT. Translated: CASSPSNRRGTEAFF.

Of note for this clone: One end of the junction varies from germline; a read error may be responsible. The chain carries TRBV7-7 and TRBJ2-2, with 8 positions matching TRBD2. CDR1 and CDR2 (germline): SSHAT, FNYEAQ (reference sequence). The CDR3 has 16 residues. In nucleotides, the CDR3 is TGTGCTAGCAGCCCCTTCGGGGGGGCGAACACCGGGGAGCTGTTTTTT. As protein: CASSPFGGANTGELFF.

The genes are TRBV5-1 and TRBJ1-4; 7 nucleotides align to TRBD1. The CDR3 runs 14 residues. Germline V gives CDR1 SGHRS, CDR2 YFSETQ. V dropped 7 bases and J dropped 2; count of bases not matched to a gene: 5. CDR3 amino acids: CASATGDTNEKLFF. The DNA of the CDR3 is TGCGCCAGCGCCACAGGGGACACTAATGAAAAACTGTTTTTT. Full variable domain (rest looked up from reference TRBV5-1 and TRBJ1-4): KAGVTQTPRYLIKTRGQQVTLSCSPISGHRSVSWYQQTPGQGLQFLFEYFSETQRNKGNFPGRFSGRQFSNSRSEMNVSTLELGDSALYLCASATGDTNEKLFFGSGTQLSVL.

The rearrangement links TRBV7-7 to TRBJ1-1; a weak D match, TRBD1 (6 bases). CDR1 SSHAT and CDR2 FNYEAQ come from the germline V gene (reference sequence). Between the trimmed V and J ends, which lost 6 bases and 0 bases, there was a span of 11 bases. The CDR3 is 14 residues long. CDR3 loop: CASRRQALNTEAFF. CDR3 coding DNA: TGTGCCAGCAGACGACAGGCCTTGAACACTGAAGCTTTCTTT.

This rearrangement joins TRBV19 to TRBJ1-6, with TRBD1 identical over 9 bases. Trimming cost V 3 bases and J 6 bases; bases outside gene matches: 3. This CDR3 comprises 15 residues. Germline V gene lookup returns CDR1 LNHDA and CDR2 SQIVND (reference sequence). The CDR3 DNA reads TGTGCCAGTAGTATGGGACAGGGTTTTAATTCACCCCTCCACTTT. It codes for CASSMGQGFNSPLHF. Using reference TRBV19 and TRBJ1-6 for the parts outside the CDR3, the full variable domain is DGGITQSPKYLFRKEGQNVTLSCEQNLNHDAMYWYRQDPGQGLRLIYYSQIVNDFQKGDIAEGYSVSREKKESFPLTVTSAQKNPTAFYLCASSMGQGFNSPLHFGNGTRLTVT.

V and J are TRBV2 and TRBJ1-1, with D maybe TRBD1 (5 bases). The V end lost 1 base, the J end lost 4 bases, and 10 bases lay between the germline ends. This CDR3 is built from 14 residues. Germline lookup yields CDR1 SNHLY and CDR2 FYNNEI. CDR3 amino acids: CASSEDLGGTEAFF. CDR3 sequence (DNA): TGTGCCAGCAGTGAAGATTTGGGGGGCACTGAAGCTTTCTTT.

This clone has only one observation. V gene TRBV5-6 combines with J gene TRBJ2-1; 12 bases align to TRBD2. This CDR3 region has 18 residues. The junction had 12 bases not matched to a gene; V was cut back by 0 bases and J by 8 bases. In germline, CDR1 is SGHDT, CDR2 YYEEEE. CDR3 residues: CASSLAAILAGGLDEQFF. The CDR3 DNA follows: TGTGCCAGCAGCTTGGCCGCGATTCTAGCGGGGGGGCTCGATGAGCAGTTCTTC.

The chain is built from TRBV7-2 and TRBJ2-7, with D hard to call. The CDR3 extends over 12 amino acids. Trimming took off 4 bases at V and 4 bases at J, with 8 bases between the two ends. From germline, CDR1 is SGHTA and CDR2 FQGNSA. The CDR3 reads CASSSDIYEQYF. As DNA, the CDR3 is TGTGCCAGCAGCTCCGACATTTACGAGCAGTACTTC.

This chain joins TRBV6-4 and TRBJ1-1; D uncertain. Germline V gene lookup returns CDR1 MRHNA and CDR2 SNTAGT. The ends were cut back, 2 bases at V and 4 bases at J, with 20 bases in the middle. The CDR3 loop spans 17 amino acids. This chain's CDR3 is CASSDLEGRRAGTEAFF. The CDR3 region has the DNA TGTGCCAGCAGTGACCTCGAAGGGCGAAGGGCGGGCACTGAAGCTTTCTTT.

The chain couples TRBV15 to TRBJ2-6, with D maybe TRBD1 (5 bases). The germline CDR1 and CDR2 sequences are LNHNV and YYDKDF (reference sequence). The CDR3 totals 18 residues. V shed 1 base and J shed 15 bases, with 28 bases lying between them. The CDR3: CATSRVRQTNSWSQDLTF. Here the CDR3 DNA reads TGTGCCACCAGCAGAGTGCGACAGACCAATTCCTGGTCTCAAGACCTGACTTTC.

The gene calls are TRBV9 and TRBJ1-4, with unresolved D. Trimming cost V 2 bases and J 3 bases, with 11 bases left between them. The CDR3 has 15 amino acids. CDR1 is SGDLS and CDR2 is YYNGEE in the germline V gene. CDR3 in amino acids: CASSVGGVANEKLFF. CDR3 sequence (DNA): TGTGCCAGCAGCGTCGGCGGGGTTGCTAATGAAAAACTGTTTTTT. The whole variable domain, filled in from reference TRBV9 and TRBJ1-4, reads DSGVTQTPKHLITATGQRVTLRCSPRSGDLSVYWYQQSLDQGLQFLIQYYNGEERAKGNILERFSAQQFPDLHSELNLSSLELGDSALYFCASSVGGVANEKLFFGSGTQLSVL.

The chain is built from TRBV19 and TRBJ2-7, with 11 bases matching TRBD1. The J segment lost 2 bases and the V segment lost 6 bases, leaving 9 bases of the junction unmatched. The CDR3 sequence is 16 residues long. The V gene's germline CDR1 is LNHDA and CDR2 SQIVND (reference sequence). The CDR3, as DNA: TGTGCCAGTAGAAACCGGGACAGGGGGTCGACCTACGAGCAGTACTTC. Translation: CASRNRDRGSTYEQYF. Filled out from reference TRBV19 and TRBJ2-7, the complete variable domain reads DGGITQSPKYLFRKEGQNVTLSCEQNLNHDAMYWYRQDPGQGLRLIYYSQIVNDFQKGDIAEGYSVSREKKESFPLTVTSAQKNPTAFYLCASRNRDRGSTYEQYFGPGTRLTVT.

The gene calls are TRBV6-5 and TRBJ2-1; no reliable D call. The CDR3 loop spans 13 amino acids. The V end was cut by 6 bases, the J end by 6 bases, with 12 bases between. From germline, CDR1 is MNHEY and CDR2 SVGAGI. As DNA, the CDR3 is TGTGCCAGCAGAGTAGCCACGGGCAATGAGCAGTTCTTC. It is translated as CASRVATGNEQFF.